This T cell receptor (beta chain) was identified during a study of shared clonotypes between healthy human individuals. Study results and caveats: Naive subsets usually exceeded memory subsets in estimated richness. Among a handful of donors, approximately 5% of naive CD4 clonotypes were found in common. Non-shared clonotypes showed lower generation probabilities than clonotypes common to all four donors.

The CDR3 has 15 residues. V lost 6 bases, J lost 1 base, and 8 bases stayed unmatched. Germline assignment: CDR1 MNHNS and CDR2 SASEGT. Deep-level assay runs were performed. Sequenced by immunoSEQ multiplex PCR; TCRdb stores in-frame clones only, minus some. The data show more than 550,000 clones, 72% seen once. On this clone: The target antigen is unknown.

The V call is TRBV6-1, the J call TRBJ1-2, with 7 bases lining up with TRBD1. The sequenced sample was memory CD4+ T cells sorted from blood. The subset here: CD45RA-negative fraction. The receptor's source is a woman younger than 45 in good health. CDR3 region: CASRPGQIYNYGYTF. CDR3 bases: TGTGCCAGCAGACCGGGACAGATTTATAACTATGGCTACACCTTC.